This TCR beta chain was recovered during a study of T cells in pancreatic ductal adenocarcinoma. Surgery without prior neoadjuvant therapy was the treatment of the selected pancreatic ductal adenocarcinoma patients. With 5 bases removed from V and 5 bases from J, the gap between germline ends came to 9 bases. Germline loops: CDR1 KGHSH, CDR2 LQKENI. This CDR3 has 12 amino acids. Sequencing was performed with immunoSEQ multiplex PCR; in TCRdb, only in-frame clones are kept and a portion is missing. The sample shows around 31,000 clones, around 90% of them seen only once. This chain connects TRBV18 to TRBJ2-5; D gene uncertain. The specimen was PBMCs. This clonotype was obtained from a human donor with pancreatic ductal adenocarcinoma. The chain's CDR3 is CASSNGRETQYF. The CDR3 nucleotides are TGTGCCAGCTCAAACGGAAGGGAGACCCAGTACTTC.